This TCR beta chain was observed in a study of beta chain features in type 1 diabetes. The CDR3 spans 14 residues. Germline CDR1 SGHTS, CDR2 YDEGEE. The V and J ends lost 0 bases and 5 bases, in that order; junction bases with no gene match: 4. Turning to this clone: What it binds is unknown.

General observations from the study: Using cDNA template may skew counts toward highly expressing activated cells. For Type 1 diabetes patients, all four CD4+ subsets carried TCRB CDR3s that were moderately but significantly shorter.

The whole isolated RNA underwent reverse transcription, so sequencing captured expressed TCRB transcripts. Generated by immunoSEQ multiplex PCR, the TCRdb table keeps only in-frame clones and is missing some. The top ten hold 0.028% of the sample, which has more than 250,000 clones, over 20% seen once. Sorted populations all exceeded 98% purity. The chain couples TRBV5-8 to TRBJ1-1, with 7 bases that match TRBD1. Material: naive CD4+ T cells from blood. The origin of this receptor is a woman between 40 and 55 years old with type 1 diabetes. The CDR3 here is CASSLDRGKTEAFF. The CDR3 DNA reads as TGTGCCAGCAGCTTGGACAGGGGAAAAACTGAAGCTTTCTTT.